The next 7 T cell receptor beta chains were all read from a single sample in a study of blood T cell repertoires in COVID-19. Produced via immunoSEQ multiplex PCR; TCRdb's table is partial and in-frame only. The sample holds tens of thousands of clones, about 86% seen once. Sequencing was carried out using peripheral blood. These receptor sequences come from a woman older than 75 with active or convalescent COVID-19.

V gene TRBV29-1 combines with J gene TRBJ1-4; 7 nucleotides align to TRBD1. There are 14 residues in the CDR3. The V and J ends lost 2 bases and 8 bases, in that order; junction bases with no gene match: 8. Per the germline V gene, CDR1 is SQVTM and CDR2 is ANQGSEA. The DNA for the CDR3 is TGCAGCGTTGAAAGGGACAGCCCTGGGGAAAAACTGTTTTTT. Its protein product is CSVERDSPGEKLFF.

This clone was found a few times. The chain recombines TRBV7-9 with TRBJ2-1; D possibly corresponds to TRBD2 (6 bases). The V end was cut by 0 bases, the J end by 7 bases, with 16 bases between. The germline V gene has CDR1 SEHNR and CDR2 FQNEAQ (reference sequence). The CDR3 loop spans 16 amino acids. CDR3 protein: CASSLAPAGRGNEQFF. CDR3 bases: TGTGCCAGCAGCTTAGCTCCCGCGGGACGGGGGAATGAGCAGTTCTTC.

This rearrangement joins TRBV14 to TRBJ1-3; D is undetermined. There are 14 residues in the CDR3. Germline V gives CDR1 SGHDN, CDR2 FVKESK. V lost 4 bases and J lost 11, with 18 bases in between. The CDR3 bases are TGTGCCAGCAGCCTCCTCGGCACACCGGGTCCCATATATTTT. It translates to CASSLLGTPGPIYF.

This chain links TRBV7-2 with TRBJ1-2, with 7 bases lining up with TRBD1. Losses at the gene ends were 5 bases for V and 2 bases for J; bases not matched to a gene: 11. Per germline, CDR1 SGHTA and CDR2 FQGNSA. CDR3 size: 16 residues. The DNA for the CDR3 is TGTGCCAGCAGCCCAACCCGACAGGGAATGAACTATGGCTACACCTTC. Translating gives CASSPTRQGMNYGYTF.

The rearrangement links TRBV4-3 to TRBJ1-4, with 9 bases lining up with TRBD1. The CDR3 covers 15 residues. From germline, CDR1 is LGHNA and CDR2 YSLEER. Trimming removed 1 base from V and 5 bases from J; junction bases left unmatched: 2. CDR3 coding DNA: TGCGCCAGCAGCCAAGCCGGGACAGGGAATGAAAAACTGTTTTTT. This encodes CASSQAGTGNEKLFF.

The chain joins TRBV5-6 to TRBJ1-1, with 10 bases lining up with TRBD1. The CDR3 sequence is 15 residues long. Germline CDR1 SGHDT, CDR2 YYEEEE. The J segment lost 9 bases and the V segment lost 4 bases, leaving 12 bases of the junction unmatched. The chain's CDR3 is CASSPPGPGQGKAFF. The CDR3 region has the DNA TGTGCCAGCAGCCCGCCGGGACCGGGACAGGGGAAAGCTTTCTTT.

This chain links TRBV5-5 with TRBJ2-2; TRBD1 might be the D (6 bases). The CDR3 length is 15 residues. V lost 0 bases and J 5 bases, leaving 11 bases between the germline ends. Germline values: CDR1 SGHKS, CDR2 YYEKEE (reference sequence). The CDR3 region is CASSLVGQLTGELFF. CDR3 bases: TGTGCCAGCAGCTTGGTAGGACAGCTGACCGGGGAGCTGTTTTTT.